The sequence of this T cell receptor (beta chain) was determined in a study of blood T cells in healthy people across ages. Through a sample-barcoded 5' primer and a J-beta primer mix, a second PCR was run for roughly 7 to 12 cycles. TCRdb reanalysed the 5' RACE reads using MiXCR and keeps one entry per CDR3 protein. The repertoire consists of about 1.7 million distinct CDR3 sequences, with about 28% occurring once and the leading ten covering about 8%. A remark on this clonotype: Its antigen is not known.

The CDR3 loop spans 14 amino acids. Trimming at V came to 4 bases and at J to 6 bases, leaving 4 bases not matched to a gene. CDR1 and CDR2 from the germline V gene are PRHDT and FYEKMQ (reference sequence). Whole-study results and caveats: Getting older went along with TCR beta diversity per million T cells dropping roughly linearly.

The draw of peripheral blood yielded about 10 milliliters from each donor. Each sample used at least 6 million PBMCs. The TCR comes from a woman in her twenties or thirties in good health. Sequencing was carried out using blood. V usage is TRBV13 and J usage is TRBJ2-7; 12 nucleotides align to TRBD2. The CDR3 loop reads CASSSTSGGSEQYF. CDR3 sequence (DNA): TGTGCCAGCAGCTCGACTAGCGGGGGCTCCGAGCAGTACTTC. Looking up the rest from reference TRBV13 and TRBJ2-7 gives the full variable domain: AAGVIQSPRHLIKEKRETATLKCYPIPRHDTVYWYQQGPGQDPQFLISFYEKMQSDKGSIPDRFSAQQFSDYHSELNMSSLELGDSALYFCASSSTSGGSEQYFGPGTRLTVT.